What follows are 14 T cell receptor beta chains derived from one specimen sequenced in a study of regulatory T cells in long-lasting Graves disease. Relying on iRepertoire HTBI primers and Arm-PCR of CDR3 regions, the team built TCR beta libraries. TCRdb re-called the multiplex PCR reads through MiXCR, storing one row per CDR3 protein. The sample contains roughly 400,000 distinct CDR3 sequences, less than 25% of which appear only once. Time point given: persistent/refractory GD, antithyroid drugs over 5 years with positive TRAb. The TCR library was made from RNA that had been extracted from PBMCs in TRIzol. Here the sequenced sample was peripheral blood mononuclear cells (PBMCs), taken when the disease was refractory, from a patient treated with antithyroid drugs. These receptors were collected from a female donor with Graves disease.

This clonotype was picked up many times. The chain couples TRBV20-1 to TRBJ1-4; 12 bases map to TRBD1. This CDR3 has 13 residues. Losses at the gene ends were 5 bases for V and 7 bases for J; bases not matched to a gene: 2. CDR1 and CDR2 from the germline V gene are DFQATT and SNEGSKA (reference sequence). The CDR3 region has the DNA TGCAGTGCTGGGACAGGGGGCGTTGAAAAACTGTTTTTT. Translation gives CSAGTGGVEKLFF.

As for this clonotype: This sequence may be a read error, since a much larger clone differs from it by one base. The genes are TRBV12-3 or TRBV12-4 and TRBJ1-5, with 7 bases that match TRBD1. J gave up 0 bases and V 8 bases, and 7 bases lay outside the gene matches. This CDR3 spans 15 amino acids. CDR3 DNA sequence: TGTGCCAGCGGGGCAGGGGGAAATAGCAATCAGCCCCAGCATTTT. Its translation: CASGAGGNSNQPQHF.

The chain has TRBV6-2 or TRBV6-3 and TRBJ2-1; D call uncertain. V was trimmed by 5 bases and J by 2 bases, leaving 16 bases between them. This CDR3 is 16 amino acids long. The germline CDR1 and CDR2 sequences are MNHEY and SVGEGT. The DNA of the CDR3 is TGTGCCAGCAGTCAACTTGGGCAGCCGACCTACAATGAGCAGTTCTTC. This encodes CASSQLGQPTYNEQFF.

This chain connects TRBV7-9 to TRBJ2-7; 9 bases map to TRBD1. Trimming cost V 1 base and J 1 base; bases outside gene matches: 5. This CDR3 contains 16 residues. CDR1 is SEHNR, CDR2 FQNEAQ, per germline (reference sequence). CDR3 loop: CASSLDWTGASYEQYF. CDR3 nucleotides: TGTGCCAGCAGCTTAGATTGGACAGGGGCTTCCTACGAGCAGTACTTC.

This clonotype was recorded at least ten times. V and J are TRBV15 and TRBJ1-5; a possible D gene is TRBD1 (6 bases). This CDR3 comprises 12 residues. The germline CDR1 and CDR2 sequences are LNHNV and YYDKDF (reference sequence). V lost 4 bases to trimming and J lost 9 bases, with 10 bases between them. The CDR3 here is CATSIQGPPQHF. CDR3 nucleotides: TGTGCCACCAGCATCCAGGGGCCGCCCCAGCATTTT.

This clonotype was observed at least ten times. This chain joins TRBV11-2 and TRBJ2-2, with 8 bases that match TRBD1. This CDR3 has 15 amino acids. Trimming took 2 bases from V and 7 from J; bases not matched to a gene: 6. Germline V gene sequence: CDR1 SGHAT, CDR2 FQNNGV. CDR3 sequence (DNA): TGTGCCAGCAGCTTACAGGGGGCCACGGGCGGGGAGCTGTTTTTT. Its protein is CASSLQGATGGELFF.

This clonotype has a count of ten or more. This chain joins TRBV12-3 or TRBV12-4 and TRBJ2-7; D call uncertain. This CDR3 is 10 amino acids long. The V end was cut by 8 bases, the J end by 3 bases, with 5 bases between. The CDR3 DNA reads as TGTGCCAGCGGTGTCTACGAGCAGTACTTC. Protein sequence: CASGVYEQYF.

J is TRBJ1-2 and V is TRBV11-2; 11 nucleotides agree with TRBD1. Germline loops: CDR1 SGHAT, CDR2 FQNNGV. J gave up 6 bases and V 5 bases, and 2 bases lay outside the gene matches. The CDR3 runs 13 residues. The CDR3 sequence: CASSRDRGDGYTF. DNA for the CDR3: TGTGCCAGCAGCCGGGACAGGGGGGATGGCTACACCTTC.

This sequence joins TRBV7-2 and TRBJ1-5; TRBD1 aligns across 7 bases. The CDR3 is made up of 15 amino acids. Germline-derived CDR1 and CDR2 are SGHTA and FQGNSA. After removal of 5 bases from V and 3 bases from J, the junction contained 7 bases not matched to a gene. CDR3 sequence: CASSPRGGVNQPQHF. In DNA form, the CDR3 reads TGTGCCAGCAGCCCCAGGGGGGGCGTCAATCAGCCCCAGCATTTT.

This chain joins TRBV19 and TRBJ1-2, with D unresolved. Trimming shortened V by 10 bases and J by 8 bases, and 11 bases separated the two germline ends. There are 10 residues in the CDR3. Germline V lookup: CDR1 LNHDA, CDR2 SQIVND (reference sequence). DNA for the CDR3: TGTGCCACTAACGGTGGAGGCTACACCTTC. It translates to CATNGGGYTF.

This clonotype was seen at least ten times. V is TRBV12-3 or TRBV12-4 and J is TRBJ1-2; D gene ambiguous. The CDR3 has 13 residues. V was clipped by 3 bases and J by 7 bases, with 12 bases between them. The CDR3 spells CASSFPFGSGYTF. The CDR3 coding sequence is TGTGCCAGCAGTTTCCCCTTCGGCTCTGGCTACACCTTC.

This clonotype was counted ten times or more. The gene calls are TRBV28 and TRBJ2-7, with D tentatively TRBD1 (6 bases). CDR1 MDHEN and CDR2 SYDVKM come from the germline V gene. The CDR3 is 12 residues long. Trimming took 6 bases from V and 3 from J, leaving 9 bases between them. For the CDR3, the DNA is TGTGCCAGCAGGCCAGGGGACTACGAGCAGTACTTC. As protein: CASRPGDYEQYF.

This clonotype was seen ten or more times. CDR3 bases: TGTGCCAGCAGTGTGGGACAGCCCCGAGAATATGGCTACACCTTC. Translation: CASSVGQPREYGYTF. The chain uses TRBV2 and TRBJ1-2, with 7 bases identical to TRBD1. The V gene's germline CDR1 is SNHLY and CDR2 FYNNEI. This CDR3 contains 15 residues. The trim removed 4 bases at V and 5 bases at J, leaving 10 bases unmatched.

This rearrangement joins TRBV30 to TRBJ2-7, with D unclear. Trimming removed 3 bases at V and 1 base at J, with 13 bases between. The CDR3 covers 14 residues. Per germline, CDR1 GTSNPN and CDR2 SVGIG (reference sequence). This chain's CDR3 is CAWRPPGRSYEQYF. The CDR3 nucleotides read TGTGCCTGGAGGCCGCCTGGGCGGTCCTACGAGCAGTACTTC. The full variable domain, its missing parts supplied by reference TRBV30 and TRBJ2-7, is SQTIHQWPATLVQPVGSPLSLECTVEGTSNPNLYWYRQAAGRGLQLLFYSVGIGQISSEVPQNLSASRPQDRQFILSSKKLLLSDSGFYLCAWRPPGRSYEQYFGPGTRLTVT.